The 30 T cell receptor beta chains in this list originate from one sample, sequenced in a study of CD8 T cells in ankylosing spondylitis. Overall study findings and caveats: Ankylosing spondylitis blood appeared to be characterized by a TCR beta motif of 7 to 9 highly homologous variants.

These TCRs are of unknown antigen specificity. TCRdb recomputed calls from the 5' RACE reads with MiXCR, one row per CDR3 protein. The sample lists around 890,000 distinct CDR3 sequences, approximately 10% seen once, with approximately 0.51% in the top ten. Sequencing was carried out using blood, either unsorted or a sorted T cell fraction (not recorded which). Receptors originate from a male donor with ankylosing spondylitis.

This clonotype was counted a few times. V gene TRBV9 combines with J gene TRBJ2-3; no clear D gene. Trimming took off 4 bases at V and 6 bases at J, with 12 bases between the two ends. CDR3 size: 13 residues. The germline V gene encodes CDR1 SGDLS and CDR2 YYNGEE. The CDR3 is CASSSAPTDTQYF. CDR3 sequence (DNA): TGTGCCAGCAGCTCAGCCCCGACCGATACGCAGTATTTT.

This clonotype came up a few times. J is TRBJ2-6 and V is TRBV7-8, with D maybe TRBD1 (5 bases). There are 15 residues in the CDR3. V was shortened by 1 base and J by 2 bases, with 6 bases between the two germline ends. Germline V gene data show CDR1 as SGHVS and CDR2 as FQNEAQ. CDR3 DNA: TGTGCCAGCAGCTTAGAGGGGCCTGGGGCCAACGTCCTGACTTTC. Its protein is CASSLEGPGANVLTF.

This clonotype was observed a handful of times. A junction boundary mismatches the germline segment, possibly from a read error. This CDR3 is CVALAGSTDTQYF. CDR3 sequence (DNA): TGTGTAGCGCTAGCGGGGTCCACAGATACGCAGTATTTT. V gene TRBV20-1 combines with J gene TRBJ2-3; 9 bases align to TRBD2. Germline V gene sequence: CDR1 DFQATT, CDR2 SNEGSKA (reference sequence). The CDR3 covers 13 residues.

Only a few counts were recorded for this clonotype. CDR3 amino acids: CASSQDRGSHEQFF. The CDR3 nucleotides are TGTGCCAGCAGCCAGGACAGGGGATCCCATGAGCAGTTCTTC. The gene calls are TRBV6-4 and TRBJ2-1; 9 nucleotides agree with TRBD1. J gave up 8 bases and V 6 bases, and 8 bases lay outside the gene matches. The length of the CDR3 is 14 residues. Germline values: CDR1 MRHNA, CDR2 SNTAGT.

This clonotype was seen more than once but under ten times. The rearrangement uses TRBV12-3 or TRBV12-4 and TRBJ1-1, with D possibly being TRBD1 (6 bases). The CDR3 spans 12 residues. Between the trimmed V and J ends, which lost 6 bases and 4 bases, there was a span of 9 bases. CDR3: CASRNRATEAFF. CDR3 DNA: TGTGCCAGCAGGAACAGGGCCACTGAAGCTTTCTTT.

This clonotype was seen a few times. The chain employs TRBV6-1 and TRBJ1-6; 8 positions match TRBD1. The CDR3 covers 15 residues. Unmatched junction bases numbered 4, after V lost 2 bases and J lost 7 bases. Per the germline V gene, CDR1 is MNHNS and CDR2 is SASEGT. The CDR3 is CASSETGGSNSPLHF. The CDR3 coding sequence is TGTGCCAGCAGTGAAACAGGGGGTTCCAATTCACCCCTCCACTTT.

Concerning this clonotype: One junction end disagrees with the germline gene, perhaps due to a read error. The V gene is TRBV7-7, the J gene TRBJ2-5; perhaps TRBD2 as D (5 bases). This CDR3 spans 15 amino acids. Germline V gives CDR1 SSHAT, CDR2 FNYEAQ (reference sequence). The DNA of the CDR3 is TGTGCTAGCAGCTTAGGTGGGCCGGACGAGGGGACCCAGTACTTC. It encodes CASSLGGPDEGTQYF.

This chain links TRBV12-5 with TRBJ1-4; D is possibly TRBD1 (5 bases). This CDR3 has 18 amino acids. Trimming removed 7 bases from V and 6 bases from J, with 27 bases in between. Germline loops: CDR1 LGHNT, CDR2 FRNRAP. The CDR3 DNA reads TGTGCTAGTGCCTGGGGACCCAGGGACTCACGTGTGGATGAAAAACTGTTTTTT. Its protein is CASAWGPRDSRVDEKLFF. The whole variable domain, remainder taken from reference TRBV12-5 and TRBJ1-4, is DARVTQTPRHKVTEMGQEVTMRCQPILGHNTVFWYRQTMMQGLELLAYFRNRAPLDDSGMPKDRFSAEMPDATLATLKIQPSEPRDSAVYFCASAWGPRDSRVDEKLFFGSGTQLSVL.

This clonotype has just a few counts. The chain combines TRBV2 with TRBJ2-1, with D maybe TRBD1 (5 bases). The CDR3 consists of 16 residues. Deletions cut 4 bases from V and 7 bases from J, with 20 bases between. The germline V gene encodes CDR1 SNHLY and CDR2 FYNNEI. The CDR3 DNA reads TGTGCCAGCAGTGGATCCCAGCCCAGGGTAGGGAATGAGCAGTTCTTC. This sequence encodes CASSGSQPRVGNEQFF.

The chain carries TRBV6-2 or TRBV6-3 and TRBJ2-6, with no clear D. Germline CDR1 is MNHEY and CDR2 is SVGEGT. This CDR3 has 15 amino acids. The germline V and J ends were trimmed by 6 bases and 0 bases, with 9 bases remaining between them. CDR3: CASSYVYSGANVLTF. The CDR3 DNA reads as TGTGCCAGCAGCTATGTTTACTCTGGGGCCAACGTCCTGACTTTC.

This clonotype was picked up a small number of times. The CDR3 protein is CASRGPSGTSYEQYF. DNA for the CDR3: TGCGCCAGCAGGGGTCCTAGCGGGACCTCCTACGAGCAGTACTTC. The gene calls are TRBV5-1 and TRBJ2-7, with 9 bases aligning to TRBD2. The germline gives CDR1 SGHRS, CDR2 YFSETQ. The V gene end was trimmed by 5 bases and the J gene end by 0 bases; junction bases not matched to a gene: 6. CDR3 length: 15 residues.

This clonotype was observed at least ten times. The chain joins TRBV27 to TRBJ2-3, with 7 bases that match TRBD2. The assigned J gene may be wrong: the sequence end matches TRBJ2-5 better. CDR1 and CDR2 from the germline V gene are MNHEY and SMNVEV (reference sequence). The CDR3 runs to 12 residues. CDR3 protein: CASRASGGTQYF. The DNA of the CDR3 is TGTGCCAGCAGGGCTAGCGGTGGGACCCAGTACTTC.

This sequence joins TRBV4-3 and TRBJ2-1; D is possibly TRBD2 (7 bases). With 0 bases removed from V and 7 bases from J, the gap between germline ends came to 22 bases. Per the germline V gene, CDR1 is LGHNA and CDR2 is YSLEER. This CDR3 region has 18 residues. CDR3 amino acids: CASSQDRVGLGGGNEQFF. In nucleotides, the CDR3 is TGCGCCAGCAGCCAAGATAGGGTTGGACTAGGGGGTGGGAATGAGCAGTTCTTC.

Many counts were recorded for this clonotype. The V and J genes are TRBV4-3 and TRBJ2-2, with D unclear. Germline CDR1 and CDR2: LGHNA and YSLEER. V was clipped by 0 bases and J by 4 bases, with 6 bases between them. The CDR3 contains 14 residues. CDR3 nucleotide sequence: TGCGCCAGCAGCCAAGAGCGAGGCACCGGGGAGCTGTTTTTT. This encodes CASSQERGTGELFF.

The chain's CDR3 is CASGPTANQETQYF. The CDR3 bases are TGTGCCAGCGGACCGACAGCGAACCAAGAGACCCAGTACTTC. The chain joins TRBV2 to TRBJ2-5; D perhaps matches TRBD1 (5 bases). This CDR3 region has 14 residues. The germline V gene encodes CDR1 SNHLY and CDR2 FYNNEI. Trimming left V 8 bases short and J 0 bases short, with 13 bases between.

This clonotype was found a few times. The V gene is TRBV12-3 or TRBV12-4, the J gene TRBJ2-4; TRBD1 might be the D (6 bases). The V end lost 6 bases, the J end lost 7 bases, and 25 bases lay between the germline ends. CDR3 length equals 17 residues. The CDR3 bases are TGTGCCAGCAGCCGTGGGCCTTATACAGGGTACGGGAACATTCAGTACTTC. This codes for CASSRGPYTGYGNIQYF.

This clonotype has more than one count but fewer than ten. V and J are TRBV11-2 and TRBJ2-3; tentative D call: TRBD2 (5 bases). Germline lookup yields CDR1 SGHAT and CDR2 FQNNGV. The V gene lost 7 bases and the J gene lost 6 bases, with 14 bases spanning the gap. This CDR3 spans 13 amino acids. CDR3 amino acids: CASTRRVADTQYF. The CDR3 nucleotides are TGTGCCAGCACCCGGCGGGTTGCGGATACGCAGTATTTT.

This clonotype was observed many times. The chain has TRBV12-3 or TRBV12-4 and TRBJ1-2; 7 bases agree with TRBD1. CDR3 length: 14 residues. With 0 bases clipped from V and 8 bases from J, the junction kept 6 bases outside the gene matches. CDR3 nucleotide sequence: TGTGCCAGCAGTTTAGCACAGGGGTTTTTCGGCTACACCTTC. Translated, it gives CASSLAQGFFGYTF.

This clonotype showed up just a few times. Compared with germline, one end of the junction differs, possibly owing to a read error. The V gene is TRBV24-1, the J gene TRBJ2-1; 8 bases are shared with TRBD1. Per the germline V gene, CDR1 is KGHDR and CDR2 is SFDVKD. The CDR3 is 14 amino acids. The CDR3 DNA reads TGTGCCACCAGTGACCCCCGGACAGGGAGGAATCGGATCTTC. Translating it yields CATSDPRTGRNRIF.

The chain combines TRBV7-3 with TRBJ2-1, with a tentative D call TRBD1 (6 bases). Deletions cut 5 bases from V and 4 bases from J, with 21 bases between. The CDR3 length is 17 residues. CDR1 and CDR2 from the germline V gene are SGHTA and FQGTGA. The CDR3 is CASSPSLDRSTYNEQFF. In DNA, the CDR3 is TGTGCCAGCAGCCCCAGCCTGGACAGATCCACGTACAATGAGCAGTTCTTC.

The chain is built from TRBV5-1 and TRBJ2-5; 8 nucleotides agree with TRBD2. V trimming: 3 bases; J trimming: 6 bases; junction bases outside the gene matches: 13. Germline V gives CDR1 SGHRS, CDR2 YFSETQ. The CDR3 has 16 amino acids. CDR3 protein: CASSYRGLEGVKTQYF. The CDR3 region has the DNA TGCGCCAGCAGCTATCGGGGACTAGAAGGTGTGAAGACCCAGTACTTC.

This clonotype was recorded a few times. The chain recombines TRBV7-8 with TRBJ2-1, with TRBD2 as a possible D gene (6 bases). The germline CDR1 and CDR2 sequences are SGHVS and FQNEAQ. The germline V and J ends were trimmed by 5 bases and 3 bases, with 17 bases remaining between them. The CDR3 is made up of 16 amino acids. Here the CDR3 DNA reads TGTGCCAGCAGCCAATTAAGGCGGGGAAGCTACAATGAGCAGTTCTTC. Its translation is CASSQLRRGSYNEQFF.

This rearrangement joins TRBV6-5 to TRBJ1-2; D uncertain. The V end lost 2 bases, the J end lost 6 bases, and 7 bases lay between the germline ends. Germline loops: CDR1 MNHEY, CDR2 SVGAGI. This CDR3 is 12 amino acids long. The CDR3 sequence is CASSYNMDGYTF. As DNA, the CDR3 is TGTGCCAGCAGTTACAATATGGATGGCTACACCTTC.

The CDR3 is CSASPSTEAFF. The CDR3 region has the DNA TGCAGTGCTAGTCCCAGCACTGAAGCTTTCTTT. The V call is TRBV20-1, the J call TRBJ1-1, with D unresolved. Germline V gene lookup returns CDR1 DFQATT and CDR2 SNEGSKA (reference sequence). The CDR3 is made up of 11 amino acids. V was clipped by 3 bases and J by 4 bases, with 6 bases between them.

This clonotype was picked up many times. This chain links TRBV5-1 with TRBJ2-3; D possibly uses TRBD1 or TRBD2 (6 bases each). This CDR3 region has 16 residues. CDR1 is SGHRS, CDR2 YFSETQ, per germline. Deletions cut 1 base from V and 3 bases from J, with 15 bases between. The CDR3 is CASSLWAGEETDTQYF. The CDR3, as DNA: TGCGCCAGCAGCTTGTGGGCAGGGGAGGAGACAGATACGCAGTATTTT.

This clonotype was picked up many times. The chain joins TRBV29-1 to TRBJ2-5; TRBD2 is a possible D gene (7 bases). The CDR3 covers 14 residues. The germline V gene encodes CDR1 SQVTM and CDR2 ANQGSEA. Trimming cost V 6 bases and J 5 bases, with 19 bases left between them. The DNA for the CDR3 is TGCAGCGTGGACATGACTAGCAGGGGTGAGACCCAGTACTTC. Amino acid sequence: CSVDMTSRGETQYF.

CDR3 in DNA: TGTGCCAGCTCCAGGGGCAGGACCCCCCAGGCGCAGTATTTT. Its translation is CASSRGRTPQAQYF. J is TRBJ2-3 and V is TRBV28, with D perhaps matching TRBD1 (6 bases). Germline loops: CDR1 MDHEN, CDR2 SYDVKM. V was shortened by 8 bases and J by 10 bases, with 22 bases between the two germline ends. The CDR3 contains 14 residues.

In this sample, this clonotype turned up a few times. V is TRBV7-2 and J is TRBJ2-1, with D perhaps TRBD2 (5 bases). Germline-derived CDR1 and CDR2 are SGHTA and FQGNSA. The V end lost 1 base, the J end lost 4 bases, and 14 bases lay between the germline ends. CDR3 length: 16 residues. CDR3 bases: TGTGCCAGCAGCTTAGGGGGTCGGACTTGGTACAATGAGCAGTTCTTC. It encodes CASSLGGRTWYNEQFF.

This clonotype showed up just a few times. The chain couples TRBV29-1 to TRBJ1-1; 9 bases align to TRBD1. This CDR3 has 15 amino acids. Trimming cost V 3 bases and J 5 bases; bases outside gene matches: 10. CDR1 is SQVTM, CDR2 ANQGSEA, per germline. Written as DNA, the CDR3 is TGCAGCGTTGACGCTCCGGGACAGGGTTATACTGAAGCTTTCTTT. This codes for CSVDAPGQGYTEAFF.

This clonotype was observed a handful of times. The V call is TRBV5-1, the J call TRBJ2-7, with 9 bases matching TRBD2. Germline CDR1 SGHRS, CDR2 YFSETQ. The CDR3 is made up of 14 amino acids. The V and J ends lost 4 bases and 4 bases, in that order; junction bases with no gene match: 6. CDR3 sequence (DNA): TGCGCCAGCAGCGAAGCGGGGGGAATGTACGAGCAGTACTTC. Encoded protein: CASSEAGGMYEQYF.